The 30 T cell receptor beta chains below were found in one sample sequenced in a study of T-cell reconstitution after alpha-beta-depleted transplantation in children. A TCRbeta library incorporating unique molecular identifiers was prepared. One entry per CDR3 protein results from TCRdb running MiXCR on the PCR reads. The table has about 610,000 distinct CDR3 sequences, approximately 10% seen once; the top ten hold 4% to 5%. Here the sequenced sample was PBMCs from the stem cell graft donor, taken from the stem cell graft. The receptors shown here come from a human donor who donated a stem cell graft to a child with acute myeloid leukemia.

The chain combines TRBV5-1 with TRBJ2-7; 10 nucleotides align to TRBD2. V shed 1 base and J 6 bases; nucleotides not matched to a gene: 7. Germline V gene sequence: CDR1 SGHRS, CDR2 YFSETQ. The length of the CDR3 is 15 residues. CDR3 sequence (DNA): TGCGCCAGCAGCTTGACTAGCGGGAAGGCTGGCGAGCAGTACTTC. Protein: CASSLTSGKAGEQYF.

The chain links TRBV29-1 to TRBJ1-1; tentative D call: TRBD1 (6 bases). V was trimmed by 6 bases and J by 5 bases, leaving 13 bases between them. This CDR3 has 12 amino acids. Germline V gives CDR1 SQVTM, CDR2 ANQGSEA. CDR3 coding DNA: TGCAGCGTCGCACAGGGAGGGACTGAAGCTTTCTTT. Protein sequence: CSVAQGGTEAFF.

This clonotype was picked up many times. The chain uses TRBV10-3 and TRBJ2-5; 15 positions agree with TRBD2. Looked up from germline, CDR1 is ENHRY and CDR2 is SYGVKD. The length of the CDR3 is 16 residues. V was clipped by 6 bases and J by 5 bases; unmatched bases: 7. Here the CDR3 DNA reads TGTGCCATCAGCCGGACTAGCGGGAGGGATACGGAGACCCAGTACTTC. This sequence encodes CAISRTSGRDTETQYF.

The sample holds a few counts of this clonotype. V gene TRBV12-3 or TRBV12-4 combines with J gene TRBJ1-4; D unresolved. V dropped 3 bases and J dropped 17 bases, with 22 bases sitting between them. The CDR3 spans 14 residues. CDR3 sequence: CASSFGPAAQTQFF. DNA for the CDR3: TGTGCCAGCAGTTTCGGTCCCGCCGCGCAGACCCAATTTTTT.

This clonotype was seen repeatedly, ten times or more. This rearrangement joins TRBV2 to TRBJ1-1; D remains unclear. V was cut by 8 bases and J by 1 base, with 5 bases left in between. Per the germline V gene, CDR1 is SNHLY and CDR2 is FYNNEI. There are 11 residues in the CDR3. Here the CDR3 reads CASAGNTEAFF. The CDR3 DNA reads TGTGCCAGCGCCGGGAACACTGAAGCTTTCTTT.

V and J are TRBV20-1 and TRBJ2-5, with D possibly TRBD1 on 6 matching bases. The CDR3 loop spans 15 amino acids. The germline gives CDR1 DFQATT, CDR2 SNEGSKA (reference sequence). With 1 base removed from V and 2 bases from J, the gap between germline ends came to 14 bases. CDR3 in DNA: TGCAGTGCTAGAGCCCCTTATAGGGGGCAAGAGACCCAGTACTTC. Protein product: CSARAPYRGQETQYF.

J is TRBJ2-3 and V is TRBV28; TRBD2 matches 10 bases. Losses at the gene ends were 9 bases for V and 1 base for J; bases not matched to a gene: 7. The CDR3 covers 15 residues. Germline V CDR1 and CDR2: MDHEN, SYDVKM. The CDR3 sequence: CARHRTSGGTDTQYF. CDR3 bases: TGTGCCAGACATCGGACTAGCGGAGGCACAGATACGCAGTATTTT.

By sample fraction, this clonotype is medium-sized (0.01 to 0.1%). The rearrangement joins TRBV15 to TRBJ2-1, with D possibly TRBD2 on 6 matching bases. CDR1 and CDR2 from the germline V gene are LNHNV and YYDKDF (reference sequence). V was pared by 1 base and J by 6 bases, with 13 bases between. CDR3 length: 15 amino acids. DNA for the CDR3: TGTGCCACCAGCAGAGTGACGGGAGTAGGCAATGAGCAGTTCTTC. This gives the protein CATSRVTGVGNEQFF.

This clonotype was seen many times. In DNA, the CDR3 is TGCGCCAGCAGCTCCAGGGAAGATACGCAGTATTTT. This translates into CASSSREDTQYF. The J gene is TRBJ2-3, the V gene TRBV5-1; TRBD1 might be the D (5 bases). Deletions cut 3 bases from V and 5 bases from J, with 7 bases between. Germline V lookup: CDR1 SGHRS, CDR2 YFSETQ. This CDR3 spans 12 amino acids.

In its sample, this clonotype was seen a few times. The chain carries TRBV10-3 and TRBJ2-1; 9 positions agree with TRBD1. J lost 7 bases, V lost 9 bases, and 10 bases had no gene match. In germline, CDR1 is ENHRY, CDR2 SYGVKD. The CDR3 is made up of 14 amino acids. The CDR3 protein is CAITPGQGTNEQFF. The CDR3, as DNA: TGTGCCATAACGCCGGGACAGGGAACGAATGAGCAGTTCTTC.

V usage is TRBV11-1 and J usage is TRBJ2-7; perhaps TRBD2 as D (6 bases). Germline CDR1 reads SGHAT; CDR2 reads FQDESV (reference sequence). V lost 2 bases and J lost 1, with 12 bases in between. This CDR3 is built from 15 residues. The DNA for the CDR3 is TGTGCCAGCAGCTTAAACCGGGACTCGTCCTACGAGCAGTACTTC. Protein: CASSLNRDSSYEQYF.

V gene TRBV30 combines with J gene TRBJ1-3; maybe TRBD1 (5 bases). The CDR3 runs 14 residues. V was clipped by 3 bases and J by 3 bases, with 12 bases between them. Germline CDR1 and CDR2: GTSNPN and SVGIG (reference sequence). The CDR3 reads CAWSPFGGGNTIYF. In nucleotides, the CDR3 is TGTGCCTGGAGCCCGTTTGGGGGTGGAAACACCATATATTTT.

In its sample, this clonotype was seen many times. The chain joins TRBV11-1 to TRBJ2-3; the D gene is possibly TRBD1 (6 bases). Germline CDR1 and CDR2: SGHAT and FQDESV (reference sequence). CDR3 length: 19 amino acids. Trimming removed 0 bases at V and 3 bases at J, with 22 bases between. The CDR3 sequence is CASSLASTTGKQGTDTQYF. Here the CDR3 DNA reads TGTGCCAGCAGCTTAGCGAGCACTACAGGGAAGCAAGGTACAGATACGCAGTATTTT.

This clonotype was counted many times. V usage is TRBV28 and J usage is TRBJ1-1; weak D call: TRBD1 (5 bases). Germline values: CDR1 MDHEN, CDR2 SYDVKM. The CDR3 has 11 amino acids. With 10 bases removed from V and 4 bases from J, the gap between germline ends came to 10 bases. CDR3: CATTGGTEAFF. The CDR3 region has the DNA TGTGCCACCACGGGGGGCACTGAAGCTTTCTTT.

This clonotype has more than one count but fewer than ten. The V call is TRBV15, the J call TRBJ2-7; TRBD1 agrees at 8 bases. The length of the CDR3 is 16 residues. Germline values: CDR1 LNHNV, CDR2 YYDKDF (reference sequence). The V segment lost 2 bases and the J segment 3 bases; nucleotides outside the gene matches: 9. CDR3 coding DNA: TGTGCCACCAGCAGATCGCAGGGGGCGGGCGGCTACGAGCAGTACTTC. This encodes CATSRSQGAGGYEQYF.

A few counts support this clonotype. The V gene is TRBV29-1, the J gene TRBJ1-5; 7 bases agree with TRBD1. There are 12 residues in the CDR3. V shed 7 bases and J 4 bases; nucleotides not matched to a gene: 4. Germline loops: CDR1 SQVTM, CDR2 ANQGSEA. Here the CDR3 DNA reads TGCAGCGCTGGACAGGTAAATCAGCCCCAGCATTTT. This translates into CSAGQVNQPQHF.

This clonotype has only a few counts. The chain employs TRBV12-3 or TRBV12-4 and TRBJ2-1; TRBD2 aligns across 7 bases. Losses at the gene ends were 7 bases for V and 0 bases for J; bases not matched to a gene: 9. This CDR3 spans 16 amino acids. CDR3 sequence reads: CASKLLAPSSYNEQFF. CDR3 nucleotides: TGTGCCAGCAAATTACTAGCGCCTAGCTCCTACAATGAGCAGTTCTTC.

This clonotype was detected many times. The chain is built from TRBV29-1 and TRBJ1-2; D not resolved. With 6 bases removed from V and 2 bases from J, the gap between germline ends came to 7 bases. In germline, CDR1 is SQVTM, CDR2 ANQGSEA. This CDR3 comprises 11 residues. CDR3 sequence: CSVEFNYGYTF. CDR3 nucleotide sequence: TGCAGCGTCGAATTCAACTATGGCTACACCTTC.

The chain uses TRBV30 and TRBJ1-5; 8 bases align to TRBD1. Per the germline V gene, CDR1 is GTSNPN and CDR2 is SVGIG (reference sequence). CDR3 size: 15 residues. The V gene end was trimmed by 1 base and the J gene end by 4 bases; junction bases not matched to a gene: 6. The CDR3 reads CAWSAGTGPNQPQHF. The CDR3 DNA reads as TGTGCCTGGAGTGCCGGGACAGGCCCGAATCAGCCCCAGCATTTT.

This clonotype turned up a few times. The chain recombines TRBV7-9 with TRBJ2-1; 11 bases are a match to TRBD1. The CDR3 sequence is 15 residues long. Per the germline V gene, CDR1 is SEHNR and CDR2 is FQNEAQ (reference sequence). The junction had 8 bases not matched to a gene; V was cut back by 5 bases and J by 8 bases. The CDR3: CASSLGDRGSDEQFF. DNA of the CDR3: TGTGCCAGCAGCCTCGGGGACAGGGGGTCCGATGAGCAGTTCTTC.

V usage is TRBV6-5 and J usage is TRBJ2-1; D is perhaps TRBD2 (5 bases). CDR3 length: 13 amino acids. Germline lookup yields CDR1 MNHEY and CDR2 SVGAGI. V gave up 2 bases and J gave up 7 bases, with 9 bases separating them. CDR3 protein: CASSYGSGNEQFF. The CDR3 DNA sequence: TGTGCCAGCAGTTACGGGAGTGGTAATGAGCAGTTCTTC.

This clonotype occurred many times. The chain recombines TRBV24-1 with TRBJ2-1, with 10 bases aligning to TRBD1. Per the germline V gene, CDR1 is KGHDR and CDR2 is SFDVKD. V lost 4 bases and J lost 0; bases outside the gene matches: 11. CDR3 length equals 19 residues. CDR3 in DNA: TGTGCCACCAGTGACCAGACAGGGGGCCGGCTAAGCTCCTACAATGAGCAGTTCTTC. Translation: CATSDQTGGRLSSYNEQFF.

This clonotype showed up many times. The chain links TRBV6-5 to TRBJ2-2, with TRBD2 matching 7 bases. Per germline, CDR1 MNHEY and CDR2 SVGAGI. The CDR3 is 18 amino acids. J gave up 1 base and V 2 bases, and 10 bases lay outside the gene matches. CDR3 sequence (DNA): TGTGCCAGCAGTTACAGTCTATGGAGCGGGAAGAACACCGGGGAGCTGTTTTTT. Translation: CASSYSLWSGKNTGELFF.

The table lists this clonotype with a few counts. V is TRBV6-1 and J is TRBJ2-1, with 7 bases that match TRBD2. Germline CDR1 reads MNHNS; CDR2 reads SASEGT. V shed 6 bases and J 4 bases; nucleotides not matched to a gene: 9. The CDR3 runs to 15 residues. The CDR3 DNA reads as TGTGCCAGCAGCCGAGGGACTATCAAATACAATGAGCAGTTCTTC. As protein: CASSRGTIKYNEQFF.

This clonotype was seen repeatedly, ten times or more. This rearrangement joins TRBV29-1 to TRBJ2-2; D gene ambiguous. Germline-derived CDR1 and CDR2 are SQVTM and ANQGSEA. The CDR3 runs to 12 residues. V dropped 7 bases and J dropped 8 bases, with 14 bases sitting between them. CDR3 sequence: CSAYSPEGELFF. In DNA form, the CDR3 reads TGCAGCGCTTACTCCCCAGAGGGGGAGCTGTTTTTT.

In this sample, this clonotype turned up many times. The chain is built from TRBV29-1 and TRBJ2-5, with TRBD2 as a possible D gene (6 bases). The CDR3 has 12 amino acids. CDR1 is SQVTM, CDR2 ANQGSEA, per germline. Trimming shortened V by 6 bases and J by 5 bases, and 13 bases separated the two germline ends. CDR3 in DNA: TGCAGCGTCTCACTAGCCGGGGAGACCCAGTACTTC. Translated, it gives CSVSLAGETQYF.

The V and J genes are TRBV9 and TRBJ2-7; tentatively, D is TRBD2 (6 bases). The CDR3 is 14 amino acids. The V gene lost 4 bases and the J gene lost 4 bases, with 15 bases spanning the gap. Germline-derived CDR1 and CDR2 are SGDLS and YYNGEE. The CDR3 spells CASSRRAGWYEQYF. CDR3 sequence (DNA): TGTGCCAGCAGCCGTCGGGCGGGATGGTACGAGCAGTACTTC.

In its sample, this clonotype was seen many times. The V gene is TRBV20-1, the J gene TRBJ2-7; D is possibly TRBD2 (6 bases). This CDR3 is built from 12 residues. Trimming cost V 6 bases and J 0 bases, with 9 bases left between them. Per the germline V gene, CDR1 is DFQATT and CDR2 is SNEGSKA (reference sequence). The DNA for the CDR3 is TGCAGTGCCCTAGCGAACTCCTACGAGCAGTACTTC. Translation: CSALANSYEQYF.

This clonotype was detected ten times or more. This chain joins TRBV28 and TRBJ2-1; 7 bases line up with TRBD2. The CDR3 covers 15 residues. Germline V gene data show CDR1 as MDHEN and CDR2 as SYDVKM. V lost 7 bases, J lost 6 bases, and 12 bases stayed unmatched. In DNA, the CDR3 is TGTGCCAGCACCCCTAGGACTAGTCCGTCCAATGAGCAGTTCTTC. Translation gives CASTPRTSPSNEQFF. The entire variable domain, with the rest obtained from reference TRBV28 and TRBJ2-1, is as follows: DVKVTQSSRYLVKRTGEKVFLECVQDMDHENMFWYRQDPGLGLRLIYFSYDVKMKEKGDIPEGYSVSREKKERFSLILESASTNQTSMYLCASTPRTSPSNEQFFGPGTRLTVL.

This CDR3 is CASSNPGLYGYTF. The CDR3 nucleotides are TGTGCCAGCAGTAACCCGGGGCTCTATGGCTACACCTTC. The chain uses TRBV12-3 or TRBV12-4 and TRBJ1-2; TRBD1 is a possible D gene (5 bases). The CDR3 has 13 residues. Trimming removed 5 bases at V and 4 bases at J, with 11 bases between.